One and the same sample provided the 16 T cell receptor beta chains below, sequenced in a study of T cells after yellow fever vaccination. TCRdb reprocessed the 5' RACE reads via MiXCR and lists one record per CDR3 protein. The data contain about 550,000 distinct CDR3 sequences, over 15% of them singletons. This specimen consisted of PBMCs, obtained 15 days after the yellow fever booster vaccination. These receptors all stem from a man under 40 who received the YFV17D yellow fever vaccine.

The J gene is TRBJ2-1, the V gene TRBV20-1; D perhaps matches TRBD2 (5 bases). V was clipped by 6 bases and J by 7 bases, with 19 bases between them. Germline-derived CDR1 and CDR2 are DFQATT and SNEGSKA (reference sequence). The CDR3 contains 14 residues. For the CDR3, the DNA is TGCAGTGCCGCGGACTTACTCCGGTCGAATGAGCAGTTCTTC. This translates into CSAADLLRSNEQFF.

The CDR3: CASSLLGQSNTEAFF. CDR3 bases: TGTGCCAGCAGTTTATTAGGACAGTCGAACACTGAAGCTTTCTTT. The V gene is TRBV28, the J gene TRBJ1-1, with D maybe TRBD1 (6 bases). V was clipped by 1 base and J by 1 base, with 10 bases between them. This CDR3 spans 15 amino acids. Germline lookup yields CDR1 MDHEN and CDR2 SYDVKM. The entire variable domain, with the rest obtained from reference TRBV28 and TRBJ1-1, is as follows: DVKVTQSSRYLVKRTGEKVFLECVQDMDHENMFWYRQDPGLGLRLIYFSYDVKMKEKGDIPEGYSVSREKKERFSLILESASTNQTSMYLCASSLLGQSNTEAFFGQGTRLTVV.

This clonotype appeared a few times. The chain uses TRBV5-8 and TRBJ2-1; maybe TRBD1 (6 bases). Germline-derived CDR1 and CDR2 are SGHTS and YDEGEE. This CDR3 has 13 residues. Trimming removed 5 bases from V and 4 bases from J, with 10 bases in between. CDR3: CASRLDRYNEQFF. Here the CDR3 DNA reads TGTGCCAGCAGACTTGACAGGTACAATGAGCAGTTCTTC. The full variable domain, its missing parts supplied by reference TRBV5-8 and TRBJ2-1, is EAGVTQSPTHLIKTRGQQATLRCSPISGHTSVYWYQQALGLGLQFLLWYDEGEERNRGNFPPRFSGRQFPNYSSELNVNALELEDSALYLCASRLDRYNEQFFGPGTRLTVL.

The CDR3 DNA sequence: TGCGCCAGCAGTTTTACGGGGCAGAGCTCCTACGAGCAGTACTTC. Its protein is CASSFTGQSSYEQYF. The V call is TRBV5-1, the J call TRBJ2-7, with D perhaps given as TRBD1 or TRBD2 (5 bases each). V was shortened by 5 bases and J by 0 bases, with 15 bases between the two germline ends. Germline loops: CDR1 SGHRS, CDR2 YFSETQ. The CDR3 is 15 residues long.

The genes are TRBV19 and TRBJ2-3; 7 positions match TRBD2. Losses at the gene ends were 7 bases for V and 0 bases for J; bases not matched to a gene: 4. In germline, CDR1 is LNHDA, CDR2 SQIVND (reference sequence). The CDR3 totals 14 residues. The CDR3 coding sequence is TGTGCCAGTATGGGACTAACTAGCACAGATACGCAGTATTTT. This codes for CASMGLTSTDTQYF.

This sequence joins TRBV10-3 and TRBJ1-1; TRBD1 matches at 8 bases. Germline V CDR1 and CDR2: ENHRY, SYGVKD. Losses at the gene ends were 6 bases for V and 10 bases for J; bases not matched to a gene: 10. The CDR3 has 13 residues. Here the CDR3 reads CAISSMGQDGAFF. The CDR3 region has the DNA TGTGCCATCAGCAGTATGGGACAGGATGGAGCTTTCTTT.

A few counts support this clonotype. The chain carries TRBV18 and TRBJ1-2; tentatively, D is TRBD1 (6 bases). V was clipped by 3 bases and J by 3 bases, with 14 bases between them. This CDR3 is built from 15 residues. CDR1 KGHSH and CDR2 LQKENI come from the germline V gene. The CDR3 DNA is TGTGCCAGCTCACCGGGGCAGGGGTTTGACTATGGCTACACCTTC. Protein product: CASSPGQGFDYGYTF.

This clonotype showed up just a few times. The V call is TRBV9, the J call TRBJ2-4, with D perhaps matching TRBD2 (6 bases). Germline V gene lookup returns CDR1 SGDLS and CDR2 YYNGEE. Trimming pared 3 bases from V and 8 bases from J, leaving 21 bases between. CDR3 length equals 16 residues. CDR3 amino acids: CASSDQPYQGGDIQYF. In nucleotides, the CDR3 is TGTGCCAGCAGCGATCAACCATACCAGGGCGGGGACATTCAGTACTTC.

This clonotype showed up just a few times. The V call is TRBV4-2, the J call TRBJ2-3; 9 nucleotides line up with TRBD2. V was clipped by 3 bases and J by 0 bases; unmatched bases: 7. Germline V lookup: CDR1 LGHNA, CDR2 YNFKEQ. This CDR3 is built from 17 residues. The CDR3 region has the DNA TGTGCCAGCAGCCAGACGAAAACTAGCGGGAGCACAGATACGCAGTATTTT. It translates to CASSQTKTSGSTDTQYF.

V and J are TRBV30 and TRBJ2-3; a weak D match, TRBD2 (5 bases). The length of the CDR3 is 13 residues. V gave up 1 base and J gave up 6 bases, with 11 bases separating them. Per the germline V gene, CDR1 is GTSNPN and CDR2 is SVGIG (reference sequence). The CDR3 nucleotides are TGTGCCTGGAGTGCCATAGGAGGCGATACGCAGTATTTT. This gives the protein CAWSAIGGDTQYF.

This clonotype has only a few counts. The chain has TRBV20-1 and TRBJ2-3, with TRBD2 as a possible D gene (6 bases). CDR3 length: 15 residues. Germline V gene lookup returns CDR1 DFQATT and CDR2 SNEGSKA (reference sequence). The V and J ends lost 1 base and 5 bases respectively, with 16 bases between them. This chain's CDR3 is CSARVWEAYKDTQYF. DNA for the CDR3: TGCAGTGCTAGAGTCTGGGAGGCGTATAAAGATACGCAGTATTTT.

There are a few counts of this clonotype. The chain combines TRBV27 with TRBJ2-7; 10 nucleotides match TRBD1. This CDR3 comprises 15 residues. Germline-derived CDR1 and CDR2 are MNHEY and SMNVEV (reference sequence). V lost 5 bases, J lost 3 bases, and 7 bases stayed unmatched. In DNA form, the CDR3 reads TGTGCCAGCAGTCCGGGACAGGGGATAAACTACGAGCAGTACTTC. Protein sequence: CASSPGQGINYEQYF.

Many counts were recorded for this clonotype. CDR3 amino acids: CASSLASGSSNEQFF. CDR3 in DNA: TGTGCCAGCAGCTTAGCTAGCGGGAGTTCGAATGAGCAGTTCTTC. V and J are TRBV3-1 and TRBJ2-1, with 10 bases matching TRBD2. V trimming: 5 bases; J trimming: 7 bases; junction bases outside the gene matches: 8. The length of the CDR3 is 15 residues. Germline lookup yields CDR1 LGHDT and CDR2 YNNKEL (reference sequence).

The V gene is TRBV2, the J gene TRBJ2-7, with D unclear. Germline CDR1 reads SNHLY; CDR2 reads FYNNEI. V shed 6 bases and J shed 7 bases, with 19 bases lying between them. The CDR3 loop spans 14 amino acids. The DNA for the CDR3 is TGTGCCAGCAGCACCAATGGCAACCGGGTAGAGCAGTACTTC. Its protein is CASSTNGNRVEQYF.

This clonotype was found many times. The V and J genes are TRBV29-1 and TRBJ2-2; unclear D gene. The CDR3 covers 12 residues. Germline CDR1 and CDR2: SQVTM and ANQGSEA. V lost 6 bases and J 7 bases, leaving 12 bases between the germline ends. CDR3 amino acids: CSVQPPGGELFF. The CDR3 DNA follows: TGCAGCGTCCAACCCCCTGGCGGGGAGCTGTTTTTT.

This clonotype showed up just a few times. The J gene is TRBJ2-5, the V gene TRBV7-9; D gene ambiguous. The CDR3 extends over 14 amino acids. Germline CDR1 SEHNR, CDR2 FQNEAQ (reference sequence). Trimming cost V 6 bases and J 4 bases, with 15 bases left between them. This CDR3 reads CASRATTRIETQYF. Here the CDR3 DNA reads TGTGCCAGCAGGGCTACAACGAGGATAGAGACCCAGTACTTC.